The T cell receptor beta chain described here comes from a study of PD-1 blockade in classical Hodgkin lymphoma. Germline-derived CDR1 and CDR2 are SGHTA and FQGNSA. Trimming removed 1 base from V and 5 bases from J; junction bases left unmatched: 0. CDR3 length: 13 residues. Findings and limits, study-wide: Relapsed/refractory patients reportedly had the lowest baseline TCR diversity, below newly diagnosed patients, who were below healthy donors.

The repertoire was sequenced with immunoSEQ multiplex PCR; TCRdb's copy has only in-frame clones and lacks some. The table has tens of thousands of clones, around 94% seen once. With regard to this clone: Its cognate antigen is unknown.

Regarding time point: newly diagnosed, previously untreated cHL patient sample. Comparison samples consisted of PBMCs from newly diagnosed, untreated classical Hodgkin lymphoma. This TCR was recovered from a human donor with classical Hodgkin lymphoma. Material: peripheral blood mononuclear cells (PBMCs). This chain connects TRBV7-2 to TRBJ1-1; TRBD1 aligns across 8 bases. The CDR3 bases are TGTGCCAGCAGCTTAGACAGGGGGACTGAAGCTTTCTTT. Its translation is CASSLDRGTEAFF. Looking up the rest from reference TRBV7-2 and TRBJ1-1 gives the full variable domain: GAGVSQSPSNKVTEKGKDVELRCDPISGHTALYWYRQSLGQGLEFLIYFQGNSAPDKSGLPSDRFSAERTGGSVSTLTIQRTQQEDSAVYLCASSLDRGTEAFFGQGTRLTVV.